This T cell receptor beta chain was sequenced during a study of cytomegalovirus exposure and HLA in healthy donors. Primers included in the PCR were 60 Vbeta and 13 Jbeta primers. This table comes from immunoSEQ multiplex PCR, and its TCRdb copy is limited to in-frame clones, with some not included. The sample lists fewer than 150,000 clones, around 75% occurring once. Comments on this clone: Its antigen is still unknown.

Germline CDR1 reads SGHDT; CDR2 reads YYEEEE. The CDR3 is made up of 14 amino acids. Trimming removed 0 bases from V and 8 bases from J; junction bases left unmatched: 4. Study findings and constraints: Analysis performed later showed TCR beta chains linked to HLA being more clonally expanded than equally common others. Reportedly, HLA-A and HLA-B alleles of most subjects were accurately predicted from TCR beta. Specificity of a few CMV-associated chains for CMV antigens was verified in vitro.

The origin of this receptor is a middle-aged man in good health and CMV-seronegative. The gene calls are TRBV5-6 and TRBJ1-2, with TRBD1 identical over 10 bases. Sequencing was carried out using PBMCs. CDR3: CASSLGQGAQGYTF. The CDR3 DNA is TGTGCCAGCAGCTTGGGACAGGGGGCGCAGGGCTACACCTTC.